Listed here are 21 T cell receptor beta chains from one sample, sequenced in a study of cytomegalovirus exposure and HLA in healthy donors. PCR was performed using 60 Vbeta and 13 Jbeta primers. Profiling relied on immunoSEQ multiplex PCR, and the TCRdb table lists in-frame clones only, not all of them. The sample holds around 150,000 clones; about 70% are singletons and the top ten take 2.8%. What was sequenced was PBMCs. Receptors were obtained from a woman in her forties in good health and CMV-seropositive.

The rearrangement joins TRBV11-3 to TRBJ2-5, with 8 bases matching TRBD2. V gave up 5 bases and J gave up 7 bases; unmatched junction bases: 6. The CDR3 totals 13 residues. CDR1 SGHNT and CDR2 YENEEA come from the germline V gene. The CDR3 is CASSETSAMTQYF. The DNA for the CDR3 is TGTGCCAGCAGCGAGACTAGCGCCATGACCCAGTACTTC.

This chain joins TRBV29-1 and TRBJ1-2; 10 bases fit TRBD1. The CDR3 totals 12 residues. Trimming took 7 bases from V and 4 from J; bases not matched to a gene: 3. CDR1 and CDR2 from the germline V gene are SQVTM and ANQGSEA. In nucleotides, the CDR3 is TGCAGCGCGAGGACAGGGGGCTATGGCTACACCTTC. Translation: CSARTGGYGYTF.

The table lists this clone with a count of one. The chain is built from TRBV4-1 and TRBJ1-6; D is ambiguous. V lost 0 bases and J 5 bases, leaving 14 bases between the germline ends. The CDR3 runs 17 residues. Per the germline V gene, CDR1 is MGHRA and CDR2 is YSYEKL. CDR3 nucleotides: TGCGCCAGCAGCCAAGATGCATCAGGAAGAAATAATTCACCCCTCCACTTT. Translating gives CASSQDASGRNNSPLHF.

This clone was observed once. The rearrangement links TRBV5-1 to TRBJ2-5, with 8 bases identical to TRBD2. The J call could be wrong; TRBJ2-7 is a better fit for the DNA end. Germline CDR1 is SGHRS and CDR2 is YFSETQ. The CDR3 is 14 residues long. The CDR3 DNA reads TGCGCCAGCCGAGTCGGGGGGGGCAACTACGAGCAGTACTTC. As protein: CASRVGGGNYEQYF.

This CDR3 is CASSSPGQADYGYTF. CDR3 nucleotide sequence: TGTGCCAGCAGTTCCCCGGGACAGGCTGACTATGGCTACACCTTC. The genes are TRBV6-5 and TRBJ1-2; the match to TRBD1 covers 8 bases. Germline values: CDR1 MNHEY, CDR2 SVGAGI. J was trimmed by 3 bases and V by 4 bases; bases with no gene match: 7. This CDR3 region has 15 residues.

V usage is TRBV27 and J usage is TRBJ1-2, with 9 bases identical to TRBD1. The ends lost 5 bases at V and 9 bases at J; junction bases unmatched: 22. CDR1 and CDR2 (germline): MNHEY, SMNVEV (reference sequence). This CDR3 comprises 18 residues. In DNA, the CDR3 is TGTGCCAGCAGTCAACCTGGGACAGGGAATCGGGACGGGTTGAGCTACACCTTC. This encodes CASSQPGTGNRDGLSYTF.

The chain recombines TRBV5-1 with TRBJ2-3, with a weak D call TRBD2 (5 bases). Trimming removed 4 bases at V and 1 base at J, with 13 bases between. Germline assignment: CDR1 SGHRS and CDR2 YFSETQ. The CDR3 runs to 15 residues. CDR3 protein: CASSRGSSRTDTQYF. As DNA, the CDR3 is TGCGCCAGCAGCCGGGGATCCAGTCGCACAGATACGCAGTATTTT.

The chain carries TRBV28 and TRBJ1-5; D unresolved. In germline, CDR1 is MDHEN, CDR2 SYDVKM. V dropped 11 bases and J dropped 5 bases, with 13 bases sitting between them. The CDR3 spans 12 residues. CDR3 in amino acids: CACREVDQPQHF. Here the CDR3 DNA reads TGTGCCTGCCGGGAGGTCGATCAGCCCCAGCATTTT.

This chain uses TRBV7-2 with TRBJ2-7; tentatively, D is TRBD2 (5 bases). V was trimmed by 1 base and J by 5 bases, leaving 9 bases between them. The CDR3 length is 13 residues. Germline lookup yields CDR1 SGHTA and CDR2 FQGNSA. CDR3 in amino acids: CASSLGTRDEQYF. For the CDR3, the DNA is TGTGCCAGCAGCTTAGGAACTAGGGACGAGCAGTACTTC.

The chain links TRBV4-1 to TRBJ2-7; TRBD1 aligns across 7 bases. The germline V gene encodes CDR1 MGHRA and CDR2 YSYEKL. The CDR3 runs to 14 residues. V lost 0 bases and J lost 6; bases outside the gene matches: 5. The CDR3 loop reads CASSQDVQGSEQYF. The CDR3 DNA reads TGCGCCAGCAGCCAAGATGTACAGGGGAGCGAGCAGTACTTC.

The table lists this clone with a count of one. This chain uses TRBV11-3 with TRBJ2-2; possible D gene TRBD1, 5 bases. V was trimmed by 3 bases and J by 4 bases, leaving 9 bases between them. Germline V CDR1 and CDR2: SGHNT, YENEEA. The CDR3 has 14 residues. The DNA for the CDR3 is TGTGCCAGCAGCTTTAGCAGGGCCACCGGGGAGCTGTTTTTT. This translates into CASSFSRATGELFF.

This rearrangement joins TRBV6-5 to TRBJ2-7, with 9 bases identical to TRBD1. Germline-derived CDR1 and CDR2 are MNHEY and SVGAGI. The CDR3 loop spans 15 amino acids. J gave up 6 bases and V 4 bases, and 10 bases lay outside the gene matches. CDR3 coding DNA: TGTGCCAGCAGTTCAGCCGGGACAGGGAGAGGCGAGCAGTACTTC. The encoded protein is CASSSAGTGRGEQYF.

The chain couples TRBV6-6 to TRBJ1-1; TRBD1 aligns across 9 bases. This CDR3 comprises 16 residues. V lost 6 bases and J lost 1; bases outside the gene matches: 9. Germline CDR1 MNHNY, CDR2 SVGAGI (reference sequence). The CDR3 sequence: CASSPTTGGGNTEAFF. The CDR3 DNA follows: TGTGCCAGCAGCCCTACGACAGGGGGTGGGAACACTGAAGCTTTCTTT.

The chain employs TRBV9 and TRBJ1-1; no clear D gene. Germline lookup yields CDR1 SGDLS and CDR2 YYNGEE. Trimming left V 0 bases short and J 5 bases short, with 14 bases between. CDR3 length equals 15 residues. This CDR3 is CASSVGVGVGTEAFF. CDR3 DNA: TGTGCCAGCAGCGTAGGCGTCGGGGTGGGGACTGAAGCTTTCTTT.

This sequence joins TRBV27 and TRBJ2-7; 9 nucleotides match TRBD1. From germline, CDR1 is MNHEY and CDR2 SMNVEV (reference sequence). After removal of 5 bases from V and 3 bases from J, the junction contained 8 bases not matched to a gene. There are 15 residues in the CDR3. The CDR3 protein is CASSSQDRGGYEQYF. The CDR3 coding sequence is TGTGCCAGCAGTAGCCAGGACAGGGGCGGCTACGAGCAGTACTTC.

The genes are TRBV11-2 and TRBJ1-4, with D unresolved. This CDR3 region has 16 residues. The germline gives CDR1 SGHAT, CDR2 FQNNGV. The V and J ends lost 2 bases and 0 bases respectively, with 10 bases between them. CDR3 nucleotides: TGTGCCAGCAGCTTATTAACTGGTGCAACTAATGAAAAACTGTTTTTT. Its translation is CASSLLTGATNEKLFF.

As regards this clone: Germline and junction disagree at one end, which may indicate a read error. The J gene is TRBJ1-1, the V gene TRBV29-1, with 7 bases fitting TRBD1. CDR3 length: 15 residues. Germline V gene lookup returns CDR1 SQVTM and CDR2 ANQGSEA. Here the CDR3 DNA reads TGCAGCGTAGAAGGGGGCCGACCCTTGAACACTGAAGCTTTCTTT. This sequence encodes CSVEGGRPLNTEAFF. The full variable domain, with the rest looked up from reference TRBV29-1 and TRBJ1-1, is SAVISQKPSRDICQRGTSLTIQCQVDSQVTMMFWYRQQPGQSLTLIATANQGSEATYESGFVIDKFPISRPNLTFSTLTVSNMSPEDSSIYLCSVEGGRPLNTEAFFGQGTRLTVV.

The chain joins TRBV5-1 to TRBJ2-1; 12 positions match TRBD2. The CDR3 extends over 17 amino acids. V lost 1 base to trimming and J lost 6 bases; unmatched junction nucleotides: 8. Germline values: CDR1 SGHRS, CDR2 YFSETQ. The CDR3 spells CASSLFLAGGILNEQFF. DNA of the CDR3: TGCGCCAGCAGCTTGTTTCTAGCGGGAGGGATACTCAATGAGCAGTTCTTC.

In its sample, this clone was seen a few times. The CDR3 reads CASSGRDWGAFF. In DNA, the CDR3 is TGTGCCAGCAGCGGACGGGACTGGGGAGCTTTCTTT. The chain is built from TRBV11-1 and TRBJ1-1; tentatively, D is TRBD1 (5 bases). Germline lookup yields CDR1 SGHAT and CDR2 FQDESV (reference sequence). CDR3 length: 12 amino acids. V dropped 5 bases and J dropped 10 bases, with 14 bases sitting between them.

The chain uses TRBV18 and TRBJ2-1, with 13 bases identical to TRBD2. V gave up 3 bases and J gave up 9 bases; unmatched junction bases: 5. The germline V gene encodes CDR1 KGHSH and CDR2 LQKENI. The CDR3 is 15 amino acids. The CDR3 protein is CASSPGLAGTSEQFF. The CDR3 DNA sequence: TGTGCCAGCTCACCGGGACTAGCGGGAACGTCTGAGCAGTTCTTC.

The chain uses TRBV5-1 and TRBJ2-7; 9 bases match TRBD1. The CDR3 totals 14 residues. The V segment lost 4 bases and the J segment 4 bases; nucleotides outside the gene matches: 6. Germline V CDR1 and CDR2: SGHRS, YFSETQ. The CDR3 DNA sequence: TGCGCCAGCAGCCTAACGACAGGGGGGTACGAGCAGTACTTC. As protein: CASSLTTGGYEQYF.